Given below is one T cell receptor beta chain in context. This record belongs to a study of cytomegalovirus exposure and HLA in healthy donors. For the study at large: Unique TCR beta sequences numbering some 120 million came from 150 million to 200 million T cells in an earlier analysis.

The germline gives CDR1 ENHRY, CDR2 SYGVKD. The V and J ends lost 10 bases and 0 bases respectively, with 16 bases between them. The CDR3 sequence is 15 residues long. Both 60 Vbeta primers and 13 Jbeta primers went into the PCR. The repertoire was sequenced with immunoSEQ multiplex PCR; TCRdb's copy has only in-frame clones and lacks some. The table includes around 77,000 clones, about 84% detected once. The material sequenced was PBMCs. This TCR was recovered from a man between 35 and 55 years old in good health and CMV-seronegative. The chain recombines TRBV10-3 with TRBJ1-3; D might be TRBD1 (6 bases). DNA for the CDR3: TGTGCCACCACAGGGCGGCCGAGCTCTGGAAACACCATATATTTT. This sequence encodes CATTGRPSSGNTIYF.